The sequence of this TCR beta chain was determined in a study of beta chain features in type 1 diabetes. As every portion of the isolated RNA was reverse transcribed, the sequencing read expressed TCRB transcripts. Measured with immunoSEQ multiplex PCR; TCRdb has only the in-frame clones, and not every one. The repertoire holds around 350,000 clones, 10% to 15% seen once, with less than 0.02% in the top ten. Donors contributed one heparinised blood draw apiece, averaging about 120 mL. The CDR3 is 15 residues long. Trimming left V 0 bases short and J 0 bases short, with 8 bases between. Germline V gene lookup returns CDR1 SGHAT and CDR2 FQNNGV.

This receptor was identified in a man between 18 and 29 years old in good health. The chain joins TRBV11-2 to TRBJ1-1, with D perhaps matching TRBD1 (5 bases). Sequences were obtained from naive CD4+ T cells from blood. Written as DNA, the CDR3 is TGTGCCAGCAGCTTAGATGGGGCGGTGAACACTGAAGCTTTCTTT. It is translated as CASSLDGAVNTEAFF.